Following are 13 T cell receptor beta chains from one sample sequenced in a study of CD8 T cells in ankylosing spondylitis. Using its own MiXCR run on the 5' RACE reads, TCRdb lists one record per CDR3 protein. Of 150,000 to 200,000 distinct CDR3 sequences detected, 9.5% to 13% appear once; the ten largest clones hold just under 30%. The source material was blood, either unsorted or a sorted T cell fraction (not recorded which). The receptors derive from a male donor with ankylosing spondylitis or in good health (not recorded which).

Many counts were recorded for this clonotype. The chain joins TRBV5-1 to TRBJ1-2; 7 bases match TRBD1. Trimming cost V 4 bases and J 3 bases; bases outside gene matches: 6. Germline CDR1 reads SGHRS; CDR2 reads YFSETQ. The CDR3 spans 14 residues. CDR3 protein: CASSPTGRDYGYTF. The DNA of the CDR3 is TGCGCCAGCAGCCCGACAGGGAGGGACTATGGCTACACCTTC.

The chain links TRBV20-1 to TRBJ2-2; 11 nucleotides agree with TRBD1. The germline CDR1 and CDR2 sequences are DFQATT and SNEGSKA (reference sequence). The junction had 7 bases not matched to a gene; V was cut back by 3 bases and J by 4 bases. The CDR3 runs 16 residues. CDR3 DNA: TGCAGTGCTAGTAAATCCGGGACAGGGGGCACCGGGGAGCTGTTTTTT. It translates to CSASKSGTGGTGELFF.

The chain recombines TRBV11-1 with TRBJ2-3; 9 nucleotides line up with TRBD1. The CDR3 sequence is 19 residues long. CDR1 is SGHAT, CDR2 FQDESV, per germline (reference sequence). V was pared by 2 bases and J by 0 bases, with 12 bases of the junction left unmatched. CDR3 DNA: TGTGCCAGCAGCTTATCAAGGACAGGGGCCTTTACTAGCACAGATACGCAGTATTTT. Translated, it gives CASSLSRTGAFTSTDTQYF.

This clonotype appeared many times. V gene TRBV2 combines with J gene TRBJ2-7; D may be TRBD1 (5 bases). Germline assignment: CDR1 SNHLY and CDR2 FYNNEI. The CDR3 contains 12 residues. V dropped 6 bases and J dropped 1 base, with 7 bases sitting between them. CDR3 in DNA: TGTGCCAGCAGAAAGGGGTCCTACGAGCAGTACTTC. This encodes CASRKGSYEQYF.

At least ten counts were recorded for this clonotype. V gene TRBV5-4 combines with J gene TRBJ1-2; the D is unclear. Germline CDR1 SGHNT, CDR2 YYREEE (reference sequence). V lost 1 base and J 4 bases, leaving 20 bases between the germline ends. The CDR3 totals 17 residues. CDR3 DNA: TGTGCCAGCAGCTTGCTTACCCATTTGGCCGCAGGCTATGGCTACACCTTC. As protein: CASSLLTHLAAGYGYTF.

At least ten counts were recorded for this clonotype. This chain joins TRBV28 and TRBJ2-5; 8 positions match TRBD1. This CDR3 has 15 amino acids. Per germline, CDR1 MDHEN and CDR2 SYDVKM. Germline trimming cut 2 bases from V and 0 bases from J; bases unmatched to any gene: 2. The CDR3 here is CASSLGTGYQETQYF. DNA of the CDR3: TGTGCCAGCAGTTTAGGGACAGGTTACCAAGAGACCCAGTACTTC.

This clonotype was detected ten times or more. The CDR3 protein is CASSPDRTNSPLHF. The DNA for the CDR3 is TGCGCCAGCAGCCCAGACAGGACCAATTCACCCCTCCACTTT. The chain joins TRBV5-1 to TRBJ1-6, with D perhaps TRBD1 (6 bases). The germline CDR1 and CDR2 sequences are SGHRS and YFSETQ. The CDR3 contains 14 residues. Trimming removed 4 bases at V and 7 bases at J, with 12 bases between.

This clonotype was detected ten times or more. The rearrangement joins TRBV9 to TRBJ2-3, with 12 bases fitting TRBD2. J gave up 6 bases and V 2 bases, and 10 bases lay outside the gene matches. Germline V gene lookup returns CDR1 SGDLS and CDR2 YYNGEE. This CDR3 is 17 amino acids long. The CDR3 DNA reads TGTGCCAGCAGCGTCGCTAGCGGGGGGGCCAAACGGGATACGCAGTATTTT. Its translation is CASSVASGGAKRDTQYF.

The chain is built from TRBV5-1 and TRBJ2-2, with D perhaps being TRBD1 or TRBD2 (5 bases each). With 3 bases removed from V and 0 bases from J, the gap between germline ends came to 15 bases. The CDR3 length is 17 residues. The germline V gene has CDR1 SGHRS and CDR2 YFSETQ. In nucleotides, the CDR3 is TGCGCCAGCAGCTCTAGACCCGGGACGGCGAACACCGGGGAGCTGTTTTTT. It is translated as CASSSRPGTANTGELFF. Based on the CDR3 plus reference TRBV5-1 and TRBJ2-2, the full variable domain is KAGVTQTPRYLIKTRGQQVTLSCSPISGHRSVSWYQQTPGQGLQFLFEYFSETQRNKGNFPGRFSGRQFSNSRSEMNVSTLELGDSALYLCASSSRPGTANTGELFFGEGSRLTVL.

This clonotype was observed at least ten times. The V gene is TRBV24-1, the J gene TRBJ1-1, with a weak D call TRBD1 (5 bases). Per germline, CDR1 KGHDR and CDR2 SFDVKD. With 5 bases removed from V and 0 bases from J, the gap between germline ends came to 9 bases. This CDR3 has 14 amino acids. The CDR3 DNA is TGTGCCACCAGTGTGGAGGGGCTGAACACTGAAGCTTTCTTT. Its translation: CATSVEGLNTEAFF.

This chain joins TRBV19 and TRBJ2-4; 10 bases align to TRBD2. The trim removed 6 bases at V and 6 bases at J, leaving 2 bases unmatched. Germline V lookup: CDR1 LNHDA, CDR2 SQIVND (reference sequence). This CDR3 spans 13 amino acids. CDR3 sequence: CASRSGGGNIQYF. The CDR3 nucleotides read TGTGCCAGTAGAAGCGGGGGGGGAAACATTCAGTACTTC.

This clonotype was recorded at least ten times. For the CDR3, the DNA is TGCAGCGTTGAATCCGGGTCGAACACTGAAGCTTTCTTT. Its translation is CSVESGSNTEAFF. This rearrangement joins TRBV29-1 to TRBJ1-1; no reliable D call. The CDR3 totals 13 residues. V was trimmed by 2 bases and J by 1 base, leaving 8 bases between them. Germline CDR1 SQVTM, CDR2 ANQGSEA.

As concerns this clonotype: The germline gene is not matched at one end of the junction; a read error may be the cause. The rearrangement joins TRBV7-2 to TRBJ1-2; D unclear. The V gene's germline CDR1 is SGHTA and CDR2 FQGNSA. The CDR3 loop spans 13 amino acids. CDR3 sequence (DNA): TGTGCCAGCAGCTTAGACAACAACTATGGCTACGCCTTC. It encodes CASSLDNNYGYAF.